Listed here is a single T cell receptor beta chain. Its antigen is not known. This sample is drawn from a study of monozygotic twins with inflammatory bowel disease. Whole-study results and caveats: Patients received differing immunosuppressive treatments, which may have added variability to their repertoires. Discordant twins had repertoire similarity that did not differ from that of concordant twins, possibly from limited power. Sharing of clonotypes with others was lower in IBD patients than in healthy twins, and this was especially so with disease activity.

TCRalpha along with TCRbeta cDNA was subjected to two nested PCRs lasting about 16 and 10 cycles. From its re-call of the 5' RACE reads, TCRdb lists each CDR3 protein once, without DNA. The sample has approximately 380,000 distinct CDR3 sequences. This CDR3 spans 16 amino acids. Germline V lookup: CDR1 ENHRY, CDR2 SYGVKD. This TCR came from a human donor with ulcerative colitis or Crohn's disease, or a healthy co-twin of an affected twin (not recorded which). The rearrangement uses TRBV10-3 and TRBJ2-1; checking the TCRdb D call of TRBD2 is not possible without DNA. Material: blood. The CDR3 protein is CAISVGGTGLQNEQFF.